What follows are 28 T cell receptor beta chains derived from one specimen sequenced in a study of blood T cells in healthy people across ages. With a J-beta primer mix and a sample-barcoded 5' primer, a second PCR ran about 7 to 12 cycles. In TCRdb, the 5' RACE reads were re-called with MiXCR into one record per CDR3 protein. The profile shows fewer than 600,000 distinct CDR3 sequences, about 27% of them singletons. These data were also filed under a second study, of T cells of mothers and their children.

Sequences were obtained from blood. These receptors were collected from a boy between 2 and 10 years old in good health.

The chain joins TRBV3-1 to TRBJ1-4, with D perhaps TRBD1 (6 bases). This CDR3 contains 18 residues. V shed 2 bases and J shed 6 bases, with 22 bases lying between them. Looked up from germline, CDR1 is LGHDT and CDR2 is YNNKEL (reference sequence). CDR3 DNA: TGTGCCAGCAGCCAAATCCAGGGGAAGAGTATAACGGATGAAAAACTGTTTTTT. This gives the protein CASSQIQGKSITDEKLFF.

The chain employs TRBV3-1 and TRBJ2-4; 8 nucleotides line up with TRBD1. The CDR3 loop spans 14 amino acids. CDR1 is LGHDT, CDR2 YNNKEL, per germline (reference sequence). V was pared by 7 bases and J by 5 bases, with 7 bases of the junction left unmatched. The CDR3 coding sequence is TGTGCCAGCACCAGGACAGGGCATCAAAACATTCAGTACTTC. This translates into CASTRTGHQNIQYF.

This sequence joins TRBV4-3 and TRBJ2-7; 7 bases fit TRBD2. Germline CDR1 is LGHNA and CDR2 is YSLEER. V trimming: 1 base; J trimming: 6 bases; junction bases outside the gene matches: 6. This CDR3 region has 14 residues. Written as DNA, the CDR3 is TGCGCCAGCAGCCAAGCCCATGGGGGGGGCGAGCAGTACTTC. Amino acids: CASSQAHGGGEQYF.

In this sample, this clonotype turned up a few times. The chain joins TRBV12-3 or TRBV12-4 to TRBJ1-2; D is undetermined. The V end was cut by 3 bases, the J end by 2 bases, with 4 bases between. The CDR3 runs 12 residues. The CDR3 DNA follows: TGTGCCAGCAGTTTCAGGAACTATGGCTACACCTTC. Protein sequence: CASSFRNYGYTF.

V and J are TRBV9 and TRBJ1-1, with a possible D match to TRBD1 (6 bases). The CDR3 extends over 15 amino acids. The V gene's germline CDR1 is SGDLS and CDR2 YYNGEE. Between the trimmed V and J ends, which lost 0 bases and 5 bases, there was a span of 14 bases. CDR3 in DNA: TGTGCCAGCAGCGTAGATCCGCAGGGGAGGACTGAAGCTTTCTTT. This sequence encodes CASSVDPQGRTEAFF.

This sequence joins TRBV3-1 and TRBJ1-1; tentatively, D is TRBD1 (6 bases). Germline V CDR1 and CDR2: LGHDT, YNNKEL (reference sequence). The CDR3 runs to 13 residues. V was trimmed by 2 bases and J by 6 bases, leaving 10 bases between them. The CDR3 coding sequence is TGTGCCAGCAGCCAACAGGGGTGGCCTGAAGCTTTCTTT. This sequence encodes CASSQQGWPEAFF.

This clonotype was seen a handful of times. V and J are TRBV6-2 or TRBV6-3 and TRBJ2-5; D is perhaps TRBD2 (5 bases). This CDR3 contains 18 residues. Between the trimmed V and J ends, which lost 5 bases and 2 bases, there was a span of 24 bases. Germline assignment: CDR1 MNHEY and CDR2 SVGEGT. CDR3 in amino acids: CASSHRGWASYRQETQYF. CDR3 DNA: TGTGCCAGCAGTCATCGAGGGTGGGCCAGTTACCGTCAAGAGACCCAGTACTTC.

The genes are TRBV10-3 and TRBJ1-1; tentatively, D is TRBD1 (6 bases). The germline V and J ends were trimmed by 11 bases and 1 base, with 17 bases remaining between them. Germline loops: CDR1 ENHRY, CDR2 SYGVKD. The CDR3 length is 14 residues. The CDR3 here is CASTREDRNTEAFF. CDR3 bases: TGTGCCTCCACTCGGGAGGACAGGAACACTGAAGCTTTCTTT.

V and J are TRBV4-3 and TRBJ2-5; D possibly corresponds to TRBD1 (5 bases). This CDR3 region has 14 residues. The germline V gene encodes CDR1 LGHNA and CDR2 YSLEER. Trimming pared 0 bases from V and 3 bases from J, leaving 8 bases between. The CDR3 reads CASSQDATEETQYF. CDR3 coding DNA: TGCGCCAGCAGCCAAGATGCGACAGAAGAGACCCAGTACTTC.

The J gene is TRBJ2-5, the V gene TRBV5-1; D possibly corresponds to TRBD2 (6 bases). The CDR3 is 15 residues long. The germline gives CDR1 SGHRS, CDR2 YFSETQ. Trimming left V 2 bases short and J 5 bases short, with 16 bases between. CDR3 bases: TGCGCCAGCAGCTTTGGTTCCCCTGGAGGGGAGACCCAGTACTTC. Its protein product is CASSFGSPGGETQYF.

The CDR3 is CASSKTLGTGDSYEQYF. CDR3 nucleotide sequence: TGTGCCAGCAGTAAAACCCTGGGGACAGGGGACTCCTACGAGCAGTACTTC. The chain has TRBV27 and TRBJ2-5; 10 positions match TRBD1. TRBJ2-7 matches the DNA end more closely, so the J call is doubtful. Germline V gene sequence: CDR1 MNHEY, CDR2 SMNVEV (reference sequence). CDR3 length: 17 amino acids.

The V call is TRBV12-3 or TRBV12-4, the J call TRBJ1-5; TRBD1 might be the D (5 bases). The V end lost 7 bases, the J end lost 5 bases, and 12 bases lay between the germline ends. The CDR3 spans 13 residues. CDR3 DNA: TGTGCCAGCACCTTAGGGGTCCATCAGCCCCAGCATTTT. Protein: CASTLGVHQPQHF.

The chain has TRBV19 and TRBJ1-1; 8 bases map to TRBD1. Germline V gene lookup returns CDR1 LNHDA and CDR2 SQIVND (reference sequence). The CDR3 runs 14 residues. V gave up 4 bases and J gave up 11 bases; unmatched junction bases: 12. The CDR3 is CASSSGQGHPSAFF. Written as DNA, the CDR3 is TGTGCCAGTAGTAGTGGACAGGGCCATCCGTCGGCTTTCTTT.

This chain uses TRBV6-1 with TRBJ2-1; 9 nucleotides agree with TRBD2. Germline CDR1 and CDR2: MNHNS and SASEGT. CDR3 length equals 14 residues. V lost 0 bases to trimming and J lost 9 bases; unmatched junction nucleotides: 3. CDR3 bases: TGTGCCAGCAGTGAAGCAGGGACTAGCACTGAGCAGTTCTTC. Translation gives CASSEAGTSTEQFF.

V gene TRBV5-1 combines with J gene TRBJ1-2, with a possible D match to TRBD1 (5 bases). Trimming shortened V by 1 base and J by 8 bases, and 15 bases separated the two germline ends. The CDR3 runs to 14 residues. In germline, CDR1 is SGHRS, CDR2 YFSETQ. The CDR3, as DNA: TGCGCCAGCAGCTTGTCGGGGGAGATTCGGGGCTACACCTTC. Translated, it gives CASSLSGEIRGYTF.

This clonotype was counted at least ten times. The chain recombines TRBV27 with TRBJ2-2; D gene ambiguous. Per germline, CDR1 MNHEY and CDR2 SMNVEV (reference sequence). Trimming stripped 4 bases from V and 8 bases from J, with 8 bases between. This CDR3 contains 12 residues. The chain's CDR3 is CASSSPFGELFF. CDR3 DNA: TGTGCCAGCAGTTCCCCGTTTGGGGAGCTGTTTTTT.

The chain is built from TRBV6-5 and TRBJ1-6; 8 bases agree with TRBD1. V dropped 1 base and J dropped 10; count of bases not matched to a gene: 12. The CDR3 has 17 amino acids. The germline gives CDR1 MNHEY, CDR2 SVGAGI. This chain's CDR3 is CASSYYRPDRARSPLHF. In DNA form, the CDR3 reads TGTGCCAGCAGTTACTACCGACCGGACAGGGCCCGCTCACCCCTCCACTTT.

The J gene is TRBJ2-3, the V gene TRBV7-9, with 13 bases matching TRBD2. Germline CDR1 and CDR2: SEHNR and FQNEAQ (reference sequence). The CDR3 extends over 16 amino acids. V lost 4 bases, J lost 1 base, and 2 bases stayed unmatched. CDR3 in DNA: TGTGCCAGCAGCTCAACTAGCGGGAGGGGCACAGATACGCAGTATTTT. This codes for CASSSTSGRGTDTQYF.

This clonotype was seen a handful of times. The chain has TRBV4-1 and TRBJ2-3; unclear D gene. CDR1 is MGHRA and CDR2 is YSYEKL in the germline V gene. Trimming took 3 bases from V and 2 from J, leaving 9 bases between them. The CDR3 covers 14 residues. The DNA of the CDR3 is TGCGCCAGCAGCCACCGGCCCGACACAGATACGCAGTATTTT. It specifies CASSHRPDTDTQYF.

This clonotype was counted between two and nine times. In nucleotides, the CDR3 is TGTGCCAGCAGCAATCCGGGACTTAAGGACGAGCAGTACTTC. Translated, it gives CASSNPGLKDEQYF. The rearrangement uses TRBV5-6 and TRBJ2-7; TRBD2 might be the D (6 bases). There are 14 residues in the CDR3. V shed 4 bases and J shed 5 bases, with 16 bases lying between them. Per the germline V gene, CDR1 is SGHDT and CDR2 is YYEEEE.

The sample holds one count of this clonotype. The chain carries TRBV14 and TRBJ2-3; a possible D gene is TRBD1 (5 bases). The germline V and J ends were trimmed by 4 bases and 3 bases, with 11 bases remaining between them. Germline V gene lookup returns CDR1 SGHDN and CDR2 FVKESK. The CDR3 has 14 residues. The chain's CDR3 is CASSPLTATDTQYF. The DNA for the CDR3 is TGTGCCAGCAGCCCCCTGACAGCTACAGATACGCAGTATTTT.

This clonotype was detected a few times. The J gene is TRBJ1-2, the V gene TRBV3-1; D remains ambiguous. Germline CDR1 and CDR2: LGHDT and YNNKEL (reference sequence). Trimming took 0 bases from V and 4 from J, leaving 12 bases between them. The CDR3 has 15 residues. As DNA, the CDR3 is TGTGCCAGCAGCCAAGATCTTGTGCCAGTCTATGGCTACACCTTC. This translates into CASSQDLVPVYGYTF. Combining the CDR3 with reference TRBV3-1 and TRBJ1-2 gives the whole variable domain DTAVSQTPKYLVTQMGNDKSIKCEQNLGHDTMYWYKQDSKKFLKIMFSYNNKELIINETVPNRFSPKSPDKAHLNLHINSLELGDSAVYFCASSQDLVPVYGYTFGSGTRLTVV.

The J gene is TRBJ2-3, the V gene TRBV2; D ambiguous. The germline V gene encodes CDR1 SNHLY and CDR2 FYNNEI. V was trimmed by 5 bases and J by 0 bases, leaving 9 bases between them. The CDR3 has 14 residues. The CDR3 DNA reads as TGTGCCAGCAGTACCTGGCTGAGCACAGATACGCAGTATTTT. Amino acid sequence: CASSTWLSTDTQYF.

The V and J genes are TRBV10-3 and TRBJ1-2; 7 nucleotides match TRBD1. Germline trimming cut 2 bases from V and 3 bases from J; bases unmatched to any gene: 3. The germline gives CDR1 ENHRY, CDR2 SYGVKD. The CDR3 length is 14 residues. In nucleotides, the CDR3 is TGTGCCATCAGTGAGAGGCAGGGGGACTATGGCTACACCTTC. Its translation is CAISERQGDYGYTF.

This clonotype was seen only a few times. The rearrangement links TRBV10-3 to TRBJ2-5; the D gene is possibly TRBD2 (6 bases). The V end lost 7 bases, the J end lost 2 bases, and 11 bases lay between the germline ends. CDR3 size: 13 residues. Germline V gives CDR1 ENHRY, CDR2 SYGVKD. CDR3 amino acids: CAINTGGQETQYF. CDR3 DNA: TGTGCCATCAACACCGGAGGGCAAGAGACCCAGTACTTC.

CDR3 bases: TGCAGCGTTGATGGGCGACAGGGGGCCTATGAAGCTTTCTTT. Protein: CSVDGRQGAYEAFF. The chain links TRBV29-1 to TRBJ1-1, with 10 bases aligning to TRBD1. This CDR3 has 14 residues. Trimming removed 3 bases from V and 7 bases from J; junction bases left unmatched: 8. Germline lookup yields CDR1 SQVTM and CDR2 ANQGSEA.

The chain has TRBV5-1 and TRBJ1-3; no clear D gene. Germline assignment: CDR1 SGHRS and CDR2 YFSETQ. V lost 3 bases to trimming and J lost 0 bases, with 10 bases between them. The CDR3 has 15 amino acids. CDR3 sequence (DNA): TGCGCCAGCAGCTCGGGGTCTCTCTCTGGAAACACCATATATTTT. This sequence encodes CASSSGSLSGNTIYF.

This clonotype was picked up a small number of times. The rearrangement joins TRBV7-2 to TRBJ1-3; D remains ambiguous. Per germline, CDR1 SGHTA and CDR2 FQGNSA. The CDR3 is 17 residues long. Trimming shortened V by 1 base and J by 2 bases, and 15 bases separated the two germline ends. The DNA of the CDR3 is TGTGCCAGCAGCTTAGATGTGCGGCACCGCGCTGGAAACACCATATATTTT. Translation: CASSLDVRHRAGNTIYF.